The 27 T cell receptor beta chains below come from one sample, sequenced in a study of blood T cells in healthy people across ages (dated by TCRdb to the mid-2010s). Library method: 5' RACE. Instrument on record: Illumina HiSeq 2500. The second PCR ran for roughly 7 to 12 cycles and used a J-beta primer mix along with a sample-barcoded 5' primer. TCRdb cleaned the public reads at Q25 with fastp, built clones with MiXCR and kept in-frame beta chains. Rows with a matching CDR3 protein are joined into one entry that keeps the most common DNA and genes. In all, the sample holds fewer than 2,000,000 distinct CDR3 sequences, and 30% to 40% of those were seen once. Clones ranked in the top ten supply roughly 12% of the sample. Material for sequencing was blood. These receptor sequences come from a woman aged 25 to 39 in good health.

A few counts support this clonotype. The chain uses TRBV7-9 and TRBJ2-5; 7 bases match TRBD2. Germline V gives CDR1 SEHNR, CDR2 FQNEAQ (reference sequence). The CDR3 runs to 14 residues. V shed 5 bases and J 4 bases; nucleotides not matched to a gene: 7. For the CDR3, the DNA is TGTGCCAGCAGCCGCCGGGGGGACTCAGAGACCCAGTACTTC. Its translation: CASSRRGDSETQYF.

This clonotype has a handful of counts. Germline and junction disagree at one end, which may indicate a read error. The rearrangement uses TRBV12-3 or TRBV12-4 and TRBJ1-4; no firm D call. CDR3 size: 14 residues. CDR3 coding DNA: TGCGCCAGCAGCCCCGGGACAACTAATGAAAAACTGTTTTTT. Translating it yields CASSPGTTNEKLFF.

Concerning this clonotype itself: This may be a read error: a much more frequent sequence differs by one nucleotide. The CDR3 sequence is CASSQGIVGGPTNEQYF. CDR3 DNA sequence: TGCGCCAGCAGCCAGGGGATAGTGGGGGGGCCTACAAACGAGCAGTACTTC. This sequence joins TRBV4-1 and TRBJ2-4, with D possibly matching TRBD2 (7 bases). The end of the DNA is better explained by TRBJ2-7, so the J call may be wrong. The CDR3 has 17 amino acids. Germline-derived CDR1 and CDR2 are MGHRA and YSYEKL.

This clonotype appeared a single time. The chain links TRBV5-8 to TRBJ1-2; no clear D gene. CDR1 and CDR2 from the germline V gene are SGHTS and YDEGEE. This CDR3 region has 15 residues. The ends were cut back, 2 bases at V and 4 bases at J, with 15 bases in the middle. CDR3 in amino acids: CASSLYGLEIYGYTF. In DNA form, the CDR3 reads TGTGCCAGCAGCTTATACGGCCTAGAAATCTATGGCTACACCTTC. The full variable domain, its missing parts supplied by reference TRBV5-8 and TRBJ1-2, is EAGVTQSPTHLIKTRGQQATLRCSPISGHTSVYWYQQALGLGLQFLLWYDEGEERNRGNFPPRFSGRQFPNYSSELNVNALELEDSALYLCASSLYGLEIYGYTFGSGTRLTVV.

A few counts support this clonotype. V gene TRBV5-1 combines with J gene TRBJ2-4; D might be TRBD1 or TRBD2, each matching 5 bases. Trimming took off 0 bases at V and 13 bases at J, with 14 bases between the two ends. Per germline, CDR1 SGHRS and CDR2 YFSETQ. The CDR3 contains 13 residues. CDR3 nucleotide sequence: TGCGCCAGCAGCTTGGATGTCCTGGGGGAGCAGTACTTC. Amino acids: CASSLDVLGEQYF. Drawing the rest from reference TRBV5-1 and TRBJ2-4, the complete variable domain is KAGVTQTPRYLIKTRGQQVTLSCSPISGHRSVSWYQQTPGQGLQFLFEYFSETQRNKGNFPGRFSGRQFSNSRSEMNVSTLELGDSALYLCASSLDVLGEQYFGAGTRLSVL.

The sample holds one count of this clonotype. The chain recombines TRBV5-1 with TRBJ2-1; D possibly corresponds to TRBD1 (5 bases). Trimming took off 4 bases at V and 5 bases at J, with 19 bases between the two ends. Per germline, CDR1 SGHRS and CDR2 YFSETQ. This CDR3 comprises 16 residues. The CDR3 DNA follows: TGCGCCAGCAGCCGACGGCCAGGGCAGATTAACAATGAGCAGTTCTTC. Its translation is CASSRRPGQINNEQFF.

This clonotype was recorded a few times. This sequence joins TRBV28 and TRBJ2-7; 11 bases are a match to TRBD2. J lost 5 bases, V lost 6 bases, and 6 bases had no gene match. The CDR3 runs 14 residues. The germline V gene encodes CDR1 MDHEN and CDR2 SYDVKM. Here the CDR3 reads CASSLAGGPHEQYF. The CDR3 DNA reads TGTGCCAGCAGCTTAGCGGGAGGGCCCCACGAGCAGTACTTC. The full variable domain, completed using reference TRBV28 and TRBJ2-7, is DVKVTQSSRYLVKRTGEKVFLECVQDMDHENMFWYRQDPGLGLRLIYFSYDVKMKEKGDIPEGYSVSREKKERFSLILESASTNQTSMYLCASSLAGGPHEQYFGPGTRLTVT.

In this sample, this clonotype turned up a few times. This rearrangement joins TRBV20-1 to TRBJ2-2; a possible D gene is TRBD2 (6 bases). The V and J ends lost 0 bases and 1 base respectively, with 12 bases between them. The CDR3 is made up of 16 amino acids. Germline-derived CDR1 and CDR2 are DFQATT and SNEGSKA (reference sequence). The CDR3 is CSARDERVMNTGELFF. The CDR3 nucleotides are TGCAGTGCTAGAGACGAGCGGGTGATGAACACCGGGGAGCTGTTTTTT.

This clonotype was seen only a few times. The V gene is TRBV7-8, the J gene TRBJ1-2; D perhaps matches TRBD1 (5 bases). Deletions cut 1 base from V and 8 bases from J, with 14 bases between. Germline V gene lookup returns CDR1 SGHVS and CDR2 FQNEAQ. CDR3 length: 14 residues. This CDR3 reads CASSLEGERGGYTF. For the CDR3, the DNA is TGTGCCAGCAGCTTAGAAGGGGAACGAGGAGGCTACACCTTC.

This clonotype was observed a few times. V usage is TRBV4-1 and J usage is TRBJ1-1; 8 nucleotides match TRBD1. The CDR3 is 14 amino acids. Trimming cost V 6 bases and J 1 base; bases outside gene matches: 4. Looked up from germline, CDR1 is MGHRA and CDR2 is YSYEKL. CDR3 in amino acids: CASRRTGQNTEAFF. The DNA for the CDR3 is TGCGCCAGCAGGCGGACAGGGCAGAACACTGAAGCTTTCTTT.

Of note for this clonotype: A clone one base away is much larger, so this may be a read error. V is TRBV12-3 or TRBV12-4 and J is TRBJ2-3; 7 nucleotides agree with TRBD1. The CDR3 is made up of 15 amino acids. In DNA, the CDR3 is TGTGCCAGCAGTCAACTCACAGGGGTGGCAGATACGGAGTATTTT. Translated: CASSQLTGVADTEYF.

This clonotype was counted between two and nine times. The chain links TRBV7-8 to TRBJ2-7; tentative D call: TRBD2 (5 bases). Germline CDR1 and CDR2: SGHVS and FQNEAQ. The CDR3 runs 14 residues. The V end was cut by 3 bases, the J end by 7 bases, with 16 bases between. The CDR3: CASSFIGKTGEQYF. The CDR3 DNA sequence: TGTGCCAGCAGCTTTATTGGCAAGACGGGGGAGCAGTACTTC.

This chain connects TRBV4-2 to TRBJ2-1; D unclear. Trimming took 7 bases from V and 5 from J, leaving 9 bases between them. Germline CDR1 LGHNA, CDR2 YNFKEQ. The CDR3 has 12 residues. The chain's CDR3 is CASNHENNEQFF. The CDR3 DNA reads as TGTGCCAGCAACCACGAGAACAATGAGCAGTTCTTC.

The gene calls are TRBV7-8 and TRBJ2-1, with unresolved D. The CDR3 consists of 14 residues. Trimming removed 4 bases from V and 2 bases from J, with 9 bases in between. The V gene's germline CDR1 is SGHVS and CDR2 FQNEAQ. The CDR3 spells CASSSTATYNEQFF. CDR3 coding DNA: TGTGCCAGCAGCTCGACGGCTACCTACAATGAGCAGTTCTTC.

This clonotype was counted only a few times. V usage is TRBV3-1 and J usage is TRBJ2-7; D possibly corresponds to TRBD2 (6 bases). CDR3 length: 15 residues. The ends were cut back, 7 bases at V and 4 bases at J, with 20 bases in the middle. The germline CDR1 and CDR2 sequences are LGHDT and YNNKEL (reference sequence). The CDR3 DNA reads TGTGCCAGCACCAAGGCCCCGGGAGCTAGGTACGAGCAGTACTTC. Amino acids: CASTKAPGARYEQYF.

In its sample, this clonotype was seen many times. The gene calls are TRBV5-1 and TRBJ2-7, with 9 bases lining up with TRBD1. This CDR3 has 14 residues. V dropped 4 bases and J dropped 7; count of bases not matched to a gene: 9. CDR1 is SGHRS, CDR2 YFSETQ, per germline. The CDR3 reads CASSLGQGEVEQYF. The CDR3 region has the DNA TGCGCCAGCAGCCTGGGACAGGGAGAAGTGGAGCAGTACTTC.

V gene TRBV2 combines with J gene TRBJ1-4, with a possible D match to TRBD1 (6 bases). The length of the CDR3 is 14 residues. V lost 5 bases, J lost 8 bases, and 15 bases lay in between. Germline loops: CDR1 SNHLY, CDR2 FYNNEI. The CDR3 loop reads CASSSHGQTEKLFF. CDR3 DNA: TGTGCCAGCAGTTCCCACGGACAGACCGAAAAACTGTTTTTT.

V usage is TRBV7-3 and J usage is TRBJ2-3; either TRBD1 or TRBD2 may supply D (7 bases each). CDR3 length: 16 residues. CDR1 is SGHTA and CDR2 is FQGTGA in the germline V gene. The germline V and J ends were trimmed by 5 bases and 6 bases, with 21 bases remaining between them. In nucleotides, the CDR3 is TGTGCCAGCAGCCCGGGACTTCCAGGGGGGGGGGATACGCAGTATTTT. This translates into CASSPGLPGGGDTQYF.

This chain connects TRBV6-4 to TRBJ2-3; the match to TRBD1 covers 11 bases. The CDR3 extends over 15 amino acids. Germline V gene lookup returns CDR1 MRHNA and CDR2 SNTAGT. The trim removed 4 bases at V and 10 bases at J, leaving 10 bases unmatched. CDR3 bases: TGTGCCAGCAGTGTTTCCGGACAGGGGGCGTCGTCGCAGTATTTT. This encodes CASSVSGQGASSQYF.

This chain connects TRBV20-1 to TRBJ2-5; D is unclear. TRBJ2-7 explains the end of the DNA better; the J call may be wrong. This CDR3 contains 11 residues. Germline V CDR1 and CDR2: DFQATT, SNEGSKA (reference sequence). The CDR3 coding sequence is TGCAGTGCTGACCTGTTCGACGAGCAGTACTTC. Its translation: CSADLFDEQYF.

The chain joins TRBV20-1 to TRBJ1-1; D not certain. Trimming left V 6 bases short and J 4 bases short, with 15 bases between. Looked up from germline, CDR1 is DFQATT and CDR2 is SNEGSKA (reference sequence). There are 13 residues in the CDR3. CDR3 bases: TGCAGTGCGGAAGCCAAAGTCGGCACTGAAGCTTTCTTT. Its protein product is CSAEAKVGTEAFF.

This clonotype has only a few counts. At one end the junction does not follow the germline gene, possibly because of a read error. This sequence joins TRBV3-1 and TRBJ2-7, with D possibly matching TRBD1 (6 bases). This CDR3 comprises 17 residues. Germline V gives CDR1 LGHDT, CDR2 YNNKEL (reference sequence). The CDR3 loop reads CTSSQGYGPGHAGEQYF. The CDR3, as DNA: TGTACCAGCAGCCAAGGCTATGGGCCGGGACACGCGGGCGAGCAGTACTTC.

This clonotype was counted only a few times. This chain joins TRBV5-1 and TRBJ2-7, with a tentative D call TRBD1 (5 bases). The CDR3 has 14 amino acids. Germline V CDR1 and CDR2: SGHRS, YFSETQ. V shed 2 bases and J shed 10 bases, with 19 bases lying between them. Here the CDR3 reads CASSFGQIQESQYF. For the CDR3, the DNA is TGCGCCAGCAGCTTCGGACAAATCCAAGAGTCCCAGTACTTC.

The chain has TRBV15 and TRBJ2-7; D might be TRBD2 (6 bases). TRBJ2-5 explains the end of the DNA better; the J call may be wrong. The CDR3 totals 14 residues. Per germline, CDR1 LNHNV and CDR2 YYDKDF (reference sequence). The CDR3 region is CATSREGRPETQYF. As DNA, the CDR3 is TGTGCCACCAGCAGAGAGGGGAGGCCGGAGACCCAGTACTTC.

In its sample, this clonotype was seen many times. The chain employs TRBV10-3 and TRBJ2-3; TRBD2 agrees at 8 bases. V shed 4 bases and J 8 bases; nucleotides not matched to a gene: 29. The germline CDR1 and CDR2 sequences are ENHRY and SYGVKD. The CDR3 covers 21 residues. The CDR3 reads CAISAGLVFADTVGGSATQYF. CDR3 nucleotides: TGTGCCATCAGTGCGGGACTAGTCTTTGCTGACACTGTAGGGGGATCGGCTACGCAGTATTTT.

In this sample, this clonotype turned up a few times. The V call is TRBV25-1, the J call TRBJ2-7; D might be TRBD1 or TRBD2, each matching 5 bases. The CDR3 runs to 16 residues. V gave up 3 bases and J gave up 3 bases, with 18 bases separating them. The germline V gene encodes CDR1 MGHDK and CDR2 SYGVNS. CDR3 DNA: TGTGCCAGCAGTGACGAGGGGCGACAGCTGGGCTACGAGCAGTACTTC. Its translation is CASSDEGRQLGYEQYF.

To note about this clonotype: Sequence at one end of the junction differs from germline and may be a read error. CDR3 DNA sequence: TGTGCCAGCAGTGCTGGGCCCAACGTCCTGACTTTC. It is translated as CASSAGPNVLTF. V usage is TRBV27 and J usage is TRBJ2-6; D not resolved. Germline loops: CDR1 MNHEY, CDR2 SMNVEV (reference sequence). The CDR3 covers 12 residues.